This T cell receptor beta chain was found in a study of blood T cell repertoires in COVID-19 (dated by TCRdb to between 2020 and 2021). For the study in its entirety: Collaborator samples came from the United States, Italy and Spain and covered acute and convalescent phases of COVID-19. The repertoires were made available in a free public database intended to serve as a resource for research on the immune response to SARS-CoV-2. The prospective study material was composed of cDNA or gDNA derived from T cells, B-cell-depleted T cells, or PBMCs. HLA class I and class II types, where available, came from metadata supplied by the sample provider rather than from assay-based typing. Samples came from the ongoing ImmuneRACE study (first 160 participants) plus 1,254 subjects from 6 global collaborators. Deeply sampled blood TCRbeta repertoires from subjects exposed to, actively infected with, or recovered from COVID-19 were included in the dataset. The sample metadata nearly always contained a de-identified subject ID, COVID-19 status, age in years and sex.

This clone has a single count. Its cognate antigen has yet to be identified. No qualities accompany the bases; no much larger clone lies one base away. V is pruned by 5 bases and J by 0 bases, leaving 5 bases of the junction without a gene match. Its CDR3 holds 15 amino acids, cysteine through phenylalanine. The sequence is cut down to CDR3 DNA, 45 bases in frame from base 1. The germline V gene supplies CDR1 SGHTA and CDR2 FQGNSA. The collaborating institutions used their own protocols to collect whole blood in K2EDTA tubes. For TCRbeta analysis, collaborator samples were shipped as frozen whole blood, as isolated PBMCs, or as DNA extracted from either sample type. On the study overall, not on this receptor specifically: How much clinical and demographic metadata was included differed by source and by participant, and the metadata was provided uncurated.

TCRbeta CDR3 regions were amplified from genomic DNA by means of the immunoSEQ Assay, a bias-controlled multiplex PCR. The original pipeline was this. Within the assay, amplification of reference gene primers was used to estimate how many nucleated cells each sample contained. To quantify the absolute abundance of each unique TCRbeta CDR3 rearrangement, sequence reads were collapsed and filtered. For each sample, productive Simpson clonality was calculated as the square root of Simpson's diversity index over productive rearrangements. Entries here come from immuneACCESS through TCRdb and include only in-frame sequences with V and J called. Some clones fail to appear in such tables; in the studies checked, an unresolved V gene covers under half of the shortfall, and the cause of the remainder is unknown. V and J calls and clone size are copied from that table; D and trimming were computed from the DNA. In this sample the table shows tens of thousands of clones, just over 90% of which occur a single time. The ten biggest clones cover roughly 5% of the sample.

The sequence derives from a man between 65 and 85 years old with acute or convalescent COVID-19. The sequenced sample was peripheral blood. The V and J segments used are TRBV7-2 and TRBJ1-1, and TRBD1 aligns with 8 junction nucleotides. The CDR3 protein sequence reads: CASSPRQGMNTEAFF. The bases are TGTGCCAGCAGCCCGCGACAGGGGATGAACACTGAAGCTTTCTTT. Outside the CDR3, residues come from the reference TRBV7-2 and TRBJ1-1 proteins, so the full variable domain is: GAGVSQSPSNKVTEKGKDVELRCDPISGHTALYWYRQSLGQGLEFLIYFQGNSAPDKSGLPSDRFSAERTGGSVSTLTIQRTQQEDSAVYLCASSPRQGMNTEAFFGQGTRLTVV.